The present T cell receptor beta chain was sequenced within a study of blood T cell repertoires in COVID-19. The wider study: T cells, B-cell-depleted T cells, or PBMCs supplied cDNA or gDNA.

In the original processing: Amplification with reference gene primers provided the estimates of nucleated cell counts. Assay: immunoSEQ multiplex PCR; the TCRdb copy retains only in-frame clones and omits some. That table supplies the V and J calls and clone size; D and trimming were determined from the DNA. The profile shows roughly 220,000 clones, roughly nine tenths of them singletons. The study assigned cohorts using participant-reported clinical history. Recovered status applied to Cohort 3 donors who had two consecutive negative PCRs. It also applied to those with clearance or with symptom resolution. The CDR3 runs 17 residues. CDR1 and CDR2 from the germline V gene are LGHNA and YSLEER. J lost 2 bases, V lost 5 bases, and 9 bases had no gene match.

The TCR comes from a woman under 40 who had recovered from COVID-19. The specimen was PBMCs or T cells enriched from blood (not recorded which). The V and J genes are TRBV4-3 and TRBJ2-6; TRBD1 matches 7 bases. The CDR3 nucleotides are TGCGCCAGCAGCAGGGAGAGTGACAGGGCTGGGGCCAACGTCCTGACTTTC. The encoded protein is CASSRESDRAGANVLTF.